The clone carrying this TCR beta chain was seen a handful of times. The antigen is undetermined. The V gene's germline CDR1 is SGHRS and CDR2 YFSETQ. V shed 5 bases and J 6 bases; nucleotides not matched to a gene: 16. The CDR3 is 17 amino acids. Generated by immunoSEQ multiplex PCR, the TCRdb table keeps only in-frame clones and is missing some. Among about 3,500 clones, about 80% were seen once, and the ten largest hold roughly a quarter. This sample was taken from a study of T cell clonotyping in hematopoietic cell transplantation. General study findings and limits: Cells were unsorted, so CD4 and CD8 contributions were not separated. At the given depth, recipient repertoires were over 95% de novo clonotypes. Recipient TCR diversity dropped after transplant; expanded clonotypes rose from day 30 to 180. Graft donor and pretransplant recipient Inverse Simpson Index values predicted broader posttransplant TCR diversity.

This TCR was recovered from a female patient in her forties or fifties who had an allogeneic stem cell transplant from an unrelated donor, so the T cells may come from the graft donor. Some clones in this sample may be carry-over from other donors' samples. The material was peripheral blood mononuclear cells, obtained at the time of graft-versus-host disease after allogeneic stem cell transplant. V and J are TRBV5-1 and TRBJ1-2; 10 bases match TRBD1. The CDR3 coding sequence is TGCGCCAGCAGTTACCGCGACGACAGGGGGCGTCTGCATGGCTACACCTTC. As protein: CASSYRDDRGRLHGYTF.